The 8 T cell receptor beta chains below come from one sample, sequenced in a study of blood T cell repertoires in COVID-19. The method was immunoSEQ multiplex PCR; TCRdb's version includes in-frame clones alone and lacks a portion of them. The sample has about 180,000 clones; approximately 83% are singletons. The sequenced sample was peripheral blood. These receptors originate from a man between 60 and 75 years old with acute or convalescent COVID-19.

The genes are TRBV5-1 and TRBJ2-1, with 7 positions matching TRBD2. Germline CDR1 is SGHRS and CDR2 is YFSETQ. The V segment lost 3 bases and the J segment 6 bases; nucleotides outside the gene matches: 6. The CDR3 is 14 residues long. In DNA, the CDR3 is TGCGCCAGCAGCTCGTCTAGCGGTGGCAATGAGCAGTTCTTC. It codes for CASSSSSGGNEQFF.

The V gene is TRBV15, the J gene TRBJ1-5; TRBD1 agrees at 9 bases. V dropped 0 bases and J dropped 4; count of bases not matched to a gene: 13. CDR1 and CDR2 from the germline V gene are LNHNV and YYDKDF (reference sequence). This CDR3 spans 19 amino acids. The CDR3 DNA sequence: TGTGCCACCAGCAGAGAACTCCGGGACAGGGCAATTAGAAATCAGCCCCAGCATTTT. The encoded protein is CATSRELRDRAIRNQPQHF.

The chain uses TRBV6-5 and TRBJ2-3; possibly TRBD2 for D (5 bases). Germline values: CDR1 MNHEY, CDR2 SVGAGI. V shed 9 bases and J shed 3 bases, with 13 bases lying between them. The length of the CDR3 is 13 residues. This CDR3 is CASGLDLTDTQYF. Here the CDR3 DNA reads TGTGCCAGTGGACTCGACCTTACAGATACGCAGTATTTT.

The chain links TRBV3-1 (or the pseudogene TRBV3-2) to TRBJ1-3, with unresolved D. Germline V lookup: CDR1 LGHDT, CDR2 YNNKEL (reference sequence). Between the trimmed V and J ends, which lost 2 bases and 0 bases, there was a span of 8 bases. The CDR3 has 15 residues. CDR3 nucleotide sequence: TGTGCCAGCAGCCAAACAGCGGGCTCTGGAAACACCATATATTTT. Amino acids: CASSQTAGSGNTIYF.

V and J are TRBV9 and TRBJ2-1; D possibly corresponds to TRBD2 (6 bases). Trimming stripped 2 bases from V and 7 bases from J, with 22 bases between. The CDR3 covers 17 residues. Germline CDR1 and CDR2: SGDLS and YYNGEE. CDR3 sequence reads: CASSVGGIATQGNEQFF. The CDR3 DNA is TGTGCCAGCAGCGTCGGGGGAATAGCGACCCAAGGTAATGAGCAGTTCTTC. Supplemented by reference TRBV9 and TRBJ2-1, the full variable domain reads DSGVTQTPKHLITATGQRVTLRCSPRSGDLSVYWYQQSLDQGLQFLIQYYNGEERAKGNILERFSAQQFPDLHSELNLSSLELGDSALYFCASSVGGIATQGNEQFFGPGTRLTVL.

This chain connects TRBV6-5 to TRBJ2-7, with D possibly TRBD2 on 5 matching bases. The CDR3 covers 14 residues. The V gene's germline CDR1 is MNHEY and CDR2 SVGAGI. V was clipped by 0 bases and J by 5 bases, with 11 bases between them. This CDR3 reads CASSYSVGVNEQYF. For the CDR3, the DNA is TGTGCCAGCAGTTACTCTGTGGGAGTAAACGAGCAGTACTTC.

This clone was detected once. The genes are TRBV7-9 and TRBJ2-1; 8 bases are a match to TRBD2. The CDR3 totals 16 residues. The germline CDR1 and CDR2 sequences are SEHNR and FQNEAQ (reference sequence). V shed 2 bases and J 7 bases; nucleotides not matched to a gene: 10. Here the CDR3 reads CASSLLSGSIQNEQFF. CDR3 in DNA: TGTGCCAGCAGCTTACTGAGCGGGAGCATCCAGAATGAGCAGTTCTTC.

The chain is built from TRBV7-3 and TRBJ1-5; D uncertain. The germline V and J ends were trimmed by 3 bases and 6 bases, with 6 bases remaining between them. The CDR3 has 12 residues. Germline V gene sequence: CDR1 SGHTA, CDR2 FQGTGA. CDR3 region: CASSFLRQPQHF. The CDR3, as DNA: TGTGCCAGCAGCTTCCTGCGTCAGCCCCAGCATTTT.